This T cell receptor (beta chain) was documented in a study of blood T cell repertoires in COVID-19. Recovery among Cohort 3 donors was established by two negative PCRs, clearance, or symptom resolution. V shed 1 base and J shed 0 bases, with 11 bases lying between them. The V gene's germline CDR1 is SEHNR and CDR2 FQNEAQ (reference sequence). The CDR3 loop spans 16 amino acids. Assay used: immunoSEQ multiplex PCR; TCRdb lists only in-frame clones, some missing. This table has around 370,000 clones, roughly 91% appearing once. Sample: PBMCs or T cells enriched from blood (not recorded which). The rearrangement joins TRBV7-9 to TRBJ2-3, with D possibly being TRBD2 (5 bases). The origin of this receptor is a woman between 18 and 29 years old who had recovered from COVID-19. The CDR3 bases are TGTGCCAGCAGCTTAGAACTAGATGCTAGCACAGATACGCAGTATTTT. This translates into CASSLELDASTDTQYF.